The T cell receptor (beta chain) under discussion was sequenced for a study of blood T cell repertoires in COVID-19. Germline V gives CDR1 SQVTM, CDR2 ANQGSEA. V lost 3 bases and J lost 5, with 10 bases in between. This CDR3 has 12 amino acids. Only in-frame clones appear in the TCRdb table, and some are missing; sequencing was by immunoSEQ multiplex PCR. The table has some 380,000 clones, roughly 88% seen once. This clonotype was sampled from a woman in her forties with acute COVID-19. Sequencing was done on a sample of PBMCs or T cells enriched from blood (not recorded which). The chain carries TRBV29-1 and TRBJ1-1; D is unresolved. The CDR3 sequence is CSVEKGGTEAFF. For the CDR3, the DNA is TGCAGCGTTGAGAAGGGCGGGACTGAAGCTTTCTTT.